The rows below give T cell receptor beta chains drawn from one sample of a study of T cell responses to AZD1222 COVID-19 vaccine. Measured with immunoSEQ multiplex PCR; TCRdb has only the in-frame clones, and not every one. Here the sample spans about 180,000 clones, around 94% being singletons. Sequencing used peripheral blood, obtained 28 days after the second AZD1222 dose. All receptors come from an adult who received the AZD1222 COVID-19 vaccine. Both conserved end residues are part of each CDR3. The order of the fields is J gene, D gene, V gene, clone size, CDR3 DNA, CDR3 protein. D genes are given only for firm matches. The size entry is marked missing in some rows and otherwise reads once, few, many or a size class.

J gene: TRBJ2-7
D gene: .
V gene: TRBV5-8
clone size: .
CDR3 DNA: TGTGCCAGCAGCCCTACCGGGTCCTCCTACGAGCAGTACTTC
CDR3 protein: CASSPTGSSYEQYF

J gene: TRBJ2-7
D gene: .
V gene: TRBV5-4
clone size: .
CDR3 DNA: TGTGCCAGCAGCTTGGACCAGCGTTCCTACGAGCAGTACTTC
CDR3 protein: CASSLDQRSYEQYF

J gene: TRBJ1-6
D gene: .
V gene: TRBV28
clone size: few
CDR3 DNA: TGTGCCAGCAGTCCCGACAGAGAGAATTCACCCCTCCACTTT
CDR3 protein: CASSPDRENSPLHF

J gene: TRBJ1-2
D gene: .
V gene: TRBV7-9
clone size: .
CDR3 DNA: TGTGCCAGCCGCCCGGACCACTATGGCTACACCTTC
CDR3 protein: CASRPDHYGYTF

J gene: TRBJ1-5
D gene: TRBD1
V gene: TRBV6-5
clone size: .
CDR3 DNA: TGTGCCAGCAGTAAGAACGGACAGGGGAATCAGCCCCAGCATTTT
CDR3 protein: CASSKNGQGNQPQHF

J gene: TRBJ2-2
D gene: .
V gene: TRBV2
clone size: .
CDR3 DNA: TGTGCCAGCAGTGAACGGGAGGGGGAGCTGTTTTTT
CDR3 protein: CASSEREGELFF

J gene: TRBJ1-5
D gene: TRBD1
V gene: TRBV19
clone size: .
CDR3 DNA: TGTGCCAGTAGTGGGACAGGGTACGGCAATCAGCCCCAGCATTTT
CDR3 protein: CASSGTGYGNQPQHF

J gene: TRBJ2-7
D gene: .
V gene: TRBV6-5
clone size: .
CDR3 DNA: TGTGCCAGCAGCCTCGGGACTGCATCCTACGAGCAGTACTTC
CDR3 protein: CASSLGTASYEQYF

J gene: TRBJ2-5
D gene: .
V gene: TRBV6-5
clone size: .
CDR3 DNA: TGTGCCAGCAGTTACCCCAGGGGAATAGAGACCCAGTACTTC
CDR3 protein: CASSYPRGIETQYF

J gene: TRBJ1-1
D gene: .
V gene: TRBV18
clone size: .
CDR3 DNA: TGTGCCAGCTCACCACCGATTGGACTGAACACTGAAGCTTTCTTT
CDR3 protein: CASSPPIGLNTEAFF

J gene: TRBJ1-5
D gene: .
V gene: TRBV7-8
clone size: .
CDR3 DNA: TGTGCCAGCAGCCACATTAGAGGACAGCGAAATCAGCCCCAGCATTTT
CDR3 protein: CASSHIRGQRNQPQHF

J gene: TRBJ1-3
D gene: .
V gene: TRBV6-1
clone size: .
CDR3 DNA: TGTGCCAGCAGTGGAGATGGACTGCCATATGGAAACACCATATATTTT
CDR3 protein: CASSGDGLPYGNTIYF

J gene: TRBJ2-6
D gene: .
V gene: TRBV19
clone size: .
CDR3 DNA: TGTGCCAGTAGTATTCTGTCGTCCTCTGGGGCCAACGTCCTGACTTTC
CDR3 protein: CASSILSSSGANVLTF

J gene: TRBJ2-7
D gene: .
V gene: TRBV18
clone size: .
CDR3 DNA: TGTGCCAGCTCACCACCATCCCCCCGCTCCGAGCAGTACTTC
CDR3 protein: CASSPPSPRSEQYF

J gene: TRBJ1-5
D gene: .
V gene: TRBV6-1
clone size: once
CDR3 DNA: TGTGCCAGCAGTGGGCCCCAGTTAGGGGCTTATAGCAATCAGCCCCAGCATTTT
CDR3 protein: CASSGPQLGAYSNQPQHF

J gene: TRBJ1-4
D gene: .
V gene: TRBV10-3
clone size: .
CDR3 DNA: TGTGCCATCAATGGAGGGGCGCTTAATGAAAAACTGTTTTTT
CDR3 protein: CAINGGALNEKLFF

J gene: TRBJ1-1
D gene: .
V gene: TRBV3-1/TRBV3-2
clone size: .
CDR3 DNA: TGTGCCAGCAGCTTGGAACACCTGAACACTGAAGCTTTCTTT
CDR3 protein: CASSLEHLNTEAFF

J gene: TRBJ2-1
D gene: TRBD2
V gene: TRBV28
clone size: .
CDR3 DNA: TGTGCCAGCAGTATAGCGGGCCTCTCCTACAATGAGCAGTTCTTC
CDR3 protein: CASSIAGLSYNEQFF

J gene: TRBJ2-7
D gene: .
V gene: TRBV11-3
clone size: .
CDR3 DNA: TGTGCCAGCTTGGGCGGAAGCTCCTACGAGCAGTACTTC
CDR3 protein: CASLGGSSYEQYF

J gene: TRBJ1-2
D gene: .
V gene: TRBV29-1
clone size: .
CDR3 DNA: TGCAGCGACTTGACCGGGGACTATGGCTACACCTTC
CDR3 protein: CSDLTGDYGYTF

J gene: TRBJ1-1
D gene: .
V gene: TRBV19
clone size: .
CDR3 DNA: TGTGCCAGTAGTATAAACGGGTGGGACACTGAAGCTTTCTTT
CDR3 protein: CASSINGWDTEAFF

J gene: TRBJ2-1
D gene: TRBD2
V gene: TRBV10-3
clone size: once
CDR3 DNA: TGTGCCATCTGTGCCGGGGACGGCGGGGGGGCCGGGAAGCAGTTCTTC
CDR3 protein: CAICAGDGGGAGKQFF

J gene: TRBJ1-5
D gene: TRBD1
V gene: TRBV6-1
clone size: few
CDR3 DNA: TGTGCCAGCAGTGAATCCCAGGGGGCCGGACAGCCCCAGCATTTT
CDR3 protein: CASSESQGAGQPQHF

J gene: TRBJ2-3
D gene: TRBD2
V gene: TRBV7-6
clone size: .
CDR3 DNA: TGTGCCAGCAGCTTATACGGGGGTCTTAGCGGGAGTGGTTCAGGCACAGATACGCAGTATTTT
CDR3 protein: CASSLYGGLSGSGSGTDTQYF